Shown below are 29 T cell receptor beta chains from a single sample sequenced in a study of OX40 agonist ivuxolimab in advanced cancers. Data came from immunoSEQ multiplex PCR; TCRdb stores just in-frame clones and leaves some out. In the table there are 60,000 to 70,000 clones, around 86% of which are singletons. The specimen was CD4+ or CD8+ T cells sorted from blood, collected in a trial of the OX40 agonist ivuxolimab. The receptors derive from an adult with an advanced solid tumor such as melanoma, head and neck, liver or kidney cancer.

The genes are TRBV28 and TRBJ2-7; the D gene is possibly TRBD2 (5 bases). The CDR3 is made up of 16 amino acids. Trimming pared 6 bases from V and 1 base from J, leaving 19 bases between. Per germline, CDR1 MDHEN and CDR2 SYDVKM. As DNA, the CDR3 is TGTGCCAGCAGGGGCGCGGGCACAGAAACTTCCTACGAGCAGTACTTC. This encodes CASRGAGTETSYEQYF.

The chain has TRBV18 and TRBJ2-3; maybe TRBD2 (5 bases). The CDR3 loop spans 15 amino acids. Per the germline V gene, CDR1 is KGHSH and CDR2 is LQKENI. V was cut by 2 bases and J by 0 bases, with 9 bases left in between. CDR3 residues: CASSPARTSTDTQYF. CDR3 in DNA: TGTGCCAGCTCACCAGCCAGGACTAGCACAGATACGCAGTATTTT.

The chain recombines TRBV19 with TRBJ2-7, with TRBD2 matching 8 bases. J was trimmed by 6 bases and V by 3 bases; bases with no gene match: 10. Looked up from germline, CDR1 is LNHDA and CDR2 is SQIVND (reference sequence). The CDR3 has 15 amino acids. CDR3 amino acids: CASSMEDRAGVEQYF. The CDR3 nucleotides are TGTGCCAGTAGTATGGAGGACAGAGCGGGAGTCGAGCAGTACTTC.

The rearrangement uses TRBV9 and TRBJ2-5; 10 bases map to TRBD2. The DNA matches TRBJ2-7 better at its end, which makes the J call doubtful. The CDR3 is made up of 15 amino acids. CDR1 SGDLS and CDR2 YYNGEE come from the germline V gene. The CDR3 loop is CASSVDPSGGYEQYF. The CDR3 coding sequence is TGTGCCAGCAGCGTAGACCCTAGCGGGGGCTACGAGCAGTACTTC.

J is TRBJ2-5 and V is TRBV5-4; tentatively, D is TRBD1 (5 bases). Deletions cut 3 bases from V and 4 bases from J, with 16 bases between. From germline, CDR1 is SGHNT and CDR2 YYREEE (reference sequence). The CDR3 spans 15 residues. The CDR3 DNA is TGTGCCAGCAGCTCCCAAAAAGGACACTCAGAGACCCAGTACTTC. This gives the protein CASSSQKGHSETQYF.

V is TRBV28 and J is TRBJ1-5, with 9 bases fitting TRBD1. The germline V gene encodes CDR1 MDHEN and CDR2 SYDVKM. Germline trimming cut 5 bases from V and 1 base from J; bases unmatched to any gene: 9. The CDR3 totals 17 residues. CDR3 amino acids: CASSGTGLLRSNQPQHF. The CDR3 DNA reads as TGTGCCAGCAGTGGGACAGGGCTCCTGAGGAGCAATCAGCCCCAGCATTTT. The variable domain in full, completed from reference TRBV28 and TRBJ1-5, reads DVKVTQSSRYLVKRTGEKVFLECVQDMDHENMFWYRQDPGLGLRLIYFSYDVKMKEKGDIPEGYSVSREKKERFSLILESASTNQTSMYLCASSGTGLLRSNQPQHFGDGTRLSIL.

This chain joins TRBV10-3 and TRBJ1-6; possibly TRBD1 for D (5 bases). The CDR3 sequence is 13 residues long. Trimming pared 8 bases from V and 5 bases from J, leaving 10 bases between. CDR1 is ENHRY, CDR2 SYGVKD, per germline. CDR3 coding DNA: TGTGCCATCGGCCGGGGGGATAATTCACCCCTCCACTTT. Amino acids: CAIGRGDNSPLHF.

V gene TRBV6-1 combines with J gene TRBJ1-1, with no clear D. Trimming cost V 5 bases and J 1 base, with 14 bases left between them. CDR1 and CDR2 from the germline V gene are MNHNS and SASEGT. The CDR3 has 15 residues. The CDR3 DNA follows: TGTGCCAGCAGTTCCATAATAGGGCGGAACACTGAAGCTTTCTTT. The encoded protein is CASSSIIGRNTEAFF.

This rearrangement joins TRBV7-2 to TRBJ2-3, with a tentative D call TRBD2 (5 bases). V lost 2 bases and J 2 bases, leaving 11 bases between the germline ends. The CDR3 has 15 residues. The germline V gene encodes CDR1 SGHTA and CDR2 FQGNSA. The CDR3 region is CASSLTGSYTDTQYF. The CDR3, as DNA: TGTGCCAGCAGCTTAACGGGGTCCTACACAGATACGCAGTATTTT.

V is TRBV12-5 and J is TRBJ1-1; no firm D call. The CDR3 is made up of 12 amino acids. Trimming took off 6 bases at V and 7 bases at J, with 12 bases between the two ends. The germline V gene encodes CDR1 LGHNT and CDR2 FRNRAP. The chain's CDR3 is CASGAMLGEAFF. The CDR3 DNA follows: TGTGCTAGTGGGGCGATGTTGGGTGAAGCTTTCTTT.

The chain carries TRBV4-1 and TRBJ1-1; the D gene is possibly TRBD1 (5 bases). V lost 4 bases to trimming and J lost 1 base, with 19 bases between them. Germline V gene lookup returns CDR1 MGHRA and CDR2 YSYEKL. The CDR3 length is 17 residues. DNA of the CDR3: TGCGCCAGCAGCCGAGTCGAGCGAGGGGCGCAGAACACTGAAGCTTTCTTT. Its protein is CASSRVERGAQNTEAFF.

CDR3 sequence: CASSPSMKRDPDTQYF. CDR3 nucleotide sequence: TGTGCCAGCTCACCATCGATGAAGCGGGACCCAGATACGCAGTATTTT. V gene TRBV18 combines with J gene TRBJ2-3; 7 nucleotides line up with TRBD2. V lost 2 bases, J lost 4 bases, and 9 bases stayed unmatched. This CDR3 is 16 amino acids long. CDR1 and CDR2 (germline): KGHSH, LQKENI. Filled out from reference TRBV18 and TRBJ2-3, the complete variable domain reads NAGVMQNPRHLVRRRGQEARLRCSPMKGHSHVYWYRQLPEEGLKFMVYLQKENIIDESGMPKERFSAEFPKEGPSILRIQQVVRGDSAAYFCASSPSMKRDPDTQYFGPGTRLTVL.

V usage is TRBV18 and J usage is TRBJ2-5; tentatively, D is TRBD2 (5 bases). The germline V and J ends were trimmed by 0 bases and 5 bases, with 13 bases remaining between them. Germline loops: CDR1 KGHSH, CDR2 LQKENI. The CDR3 runs 15 residues. The CDR3 loop reads CASSPPSGMAETQYF. The CDR3, as DNA: TGTGCCAGCTCACCACCGTCGGGGATGGCCGAGACCCAGTACTTC.

This clone was picked up one time. This rearrangement joins TRBV2 to TRBJ2-7; the match to TRBD1 covers 9 bases. This CDR3 comprises 15 residues. Trimming took 3 bases from V and 3 from J; bases not matched to a gene: 6. The germline gives CDR1 SNHLY, CDR2 FYNNEI. CDR3 residues: CASSEETGGNYEQYF. CDR3 nucleotide sequence: TGTGCCAGCAGTGAGGAGACAGGGGGGAACTACGAGCAGTACTTC.

The CDR3 region has the DNA TGTGCCAGCAGTGGTATCACGGGCTCCGATACGCAGTATTTT. It specifies CASSGITGSDTQYF. The V and J genes are TRBV6-1 and TRBJ2-3; D is undetermined. CDR1 is MNHNS and CDR2 is SASEGT in the germline V gene. The V and J ends lost 4 bases and 6 bases respectively, with 14 bases between them. CDR3 size: 14 residues.

The chain is built from TRBV13 and TRBJ1-5, with 8 bases identical to TRBD1. Germline CDR1 reads PRHDT; CDR2 reads FYEKMQ (reference sequence). The V segment lost 5 bases and the J segment 9 bases; nucleotides outside the gene matches: 9. This CDR3 has 14 amino acids. This CDR3 reads CASSLGQGHRPQHF. Written as DNA, the CDR3 is TGTGCCAGCAGCCTCGGACAGGGCCATAGGCCCCAGCATTTT.

The rearrangement uses TRBV28 and TRBJ2-7, with 12 bases aligning to TRBD2. Per germline, CDR1 MDHEN and CDR2 SYDVKM. The ends lost 3 bases at V and 5 bases at J; junction bases unmatched: 14. The CDR3 covers 18 residues. CDR3 loop: CASSFFLGLAGNGDEQYF. The CDR3 DNA reads as TGTGCCAGCAGTTTCTTTCTTGGACTAGCGGGAAATGGTGACGAGCAGTACTTC. The variable domain in full, completed from reference TRBV28 and TRBJ2-7, reads DVKVTQSSRYLVKRTGEKVFLECVQDMDHENMFWYRQDPGLGLRLIYFSYDVKMKEKGDIPEGYSVSREKKERFSLILESASTNQTSMYLCASSFFLGLAGNGDEQYFGPGTRLTVT.

The chain uses TRBV11-3 and TRBJ2-1, with D possibly being TRBD1 (5 bases). The CDR3 covers 15 residues. The V and J ends lost 6 bases and 0 bases respectively, with 12 bases between them. From germline, CDR1 is SGHNT and CDR2 YENEEA. The CDR3 region has the DNA TGTGCCAGCAGACAACAGGCCCGCTCCTACAATGAGCAGTTCTTC. Translated: CASRQQARSYNEQFF. Together with reference TRBV11-3 and TRBJ2-1, the CDR3 gives the full variable domain: EAGVVQSPRYKIIEKKQPVAFWCNPISGHNTLYWYLQNLGQGPELLIRYENEEAVDDSQLPKDRFSAERLKGVDSTLKIQPAELGDSAVYLCASRQQARSYNEQFFGPGTRLTVL.

This chain connects TRBV9 to TRBJ2-7; D may be TRBD1 or TRBD2 (5 bases each). Germline CDR1 SGDLS, CDR2 YYNGEE. The CDR3 runs 15 residues. V shed 0 bases and J shed 1 base, with 11 bases lying between them. Here the CDR3 DNA reads TGTGCCAGCAGCGTAGTGGGGGACGGATCCTACGAGCAGTACTTC. Amino acid sequence: CASSVVGDGSYEQYF.

The chain recombines TRBV2 with TRBJ1-2; the D gene is possibly TRBD1 (6 bases). V lost 5 bases to trimming and J lost 4 bases, with 14 bases between them. CDR3 length: 14 residues. Germline V lookup: CDR1 SNHLY, CDR2 FYNNEI. The CDR3 DNA reads as TGTGCCAGCAGTTCGCAACAGGGATTCTATGGCTACACCTTC. The encoded protein is CASSSQQGFYGYTF.

The chain combines TRBV7-9 with TRBJ1-4, with D perhaps TRBD1 (5 bases). The ends were cut back, 5 bases at V and 5 bases at J, with 12 bases in the middle. The germline V gene has CDR1 SEHNR and CDR2 FQNEAQ (reference sequence). The CDR3 covers 14 residues. For the CDR3, the DNA is TGTGCCAGCAGCCCCCGGGACGGCAATGAAAAACTGTTTTTT. This sequence encodes CASSPRDGNEKLFF.

The rearrangement links TRBV29-1 to TRBJ2-3; 8 bases agree with TRBD2. Trimming at V came to 8 bases and at J to 1 base, leaving 8 bases not matched to a gene. CDR1 is SQVTM, CDR2 ANQGSEA, per germline. The CDR3 contains 14 residues. DNA for the CDR3: TGCAGCACTTCGACTAGCGTTGGCACAGATACGCAGTATTTT. This codes for CSTSTSVGTDTQYF.

This chain links TRBV30 with TRBJ2-5; D gene uncertain. CDR1 is GTSNPN and CDR2 is SVGIG in the germline V gene (reference sequence). V lost 0 bases and J lost 2, with 10 bases in between. There are 14 residues in the CDR3. The CDR3 DNA reads TGTGCCTGGAGTGTATCCTTGGAACAAGAGACCCAGTACTTC. Translation gives CAWSVSLEQETQYF.

V usage is TRBV9 and J usage is TRBJ1-3, with unresolved D. Per the germline V gene, CDR1 is SGDLS and CDR2 is YYNGEE. The CDR3 spans 14 residues. Deletions cut 3 bases from V and 4 bases from J, with 11 bases between. The CDR3 DNA reads as TGTGCCAGCAGCGCGAGTGGGCAAGGAAACACCATATATTTT. Translated: CASSASGQGNTIYF.

The gene calls are TRBV11-2 and TRBJ2-1; either TRBD1 or TRBD2 may fit D (5 bases each). The germline V and J ends were trimmed by 3 bases and 15 bases, with 12 bases remaining between them. Per germline, CDR1 SGHAT and CDR2 FQNNGV. The CDR3 consists of 11 residues. The CDR3: CASSFGTGPFF. CDR3 sequence (DNA): TGTGCCAGCAGCTTCGGGACGGGCCCGTTCTTC. Full variable domain (remainder filled in from reference TRBV11-2 and TRBJ2-1): EAGVAQSPRYKIIEKRQSVAFWCNPISGHATLYWYQQILGQGPKLLIQFQNNGVVDDSQLPKDRFSAERLKGVDSTLKIQPAKLEDSAVYLCASSFGTGPFFGPGTRLTVL.

The V call is TRBV7-2, the J call TRBJ1-2; no definite D call. Trimming left V 5 bases short and J 2 bases short, with 15 bases between. Per the germline V gene, CDR1 is SGHTA and CDR2 is FQGNSA. The CDR3 spans 15 residues. The CDR3: CASSLERPENYGYTF. In nucleotides, the CDR3 is TGTGCCAGCAGCCTTGAGCGCCCCGAGAACTATGGCTACACCTTC. Combining the CDR3 with reference TRBV7-2 and TRBJ1-2 gives the whole variable domain GAGVSQSPSNKVTEKGKDVELRCDPISGHTALYWYRQSLGQGLEFLIYFQGNSAPDKSGLPSDRFSAERTGGSVSTLTIQRTQQEDSAVYLCASSLERPENYGYTFGSGTRLTVV.

The chain is built from TRBV2 and TRBJ1-2; D is unclear. CDR3 length equals 13 residues. V was trimmed by 8 bases and J by 4 bases, leaving 14 bases between them. From germline, CDR1 is SNHLY and CDR2 FYNNEI. As DNA, the CDR3 is TGTGCCAGCGCGTCGTGGAGGAGCTATGGCTACACCTTC. This sequence encodes CASASWRSYGYTF.

The chain recombines TRBV4-2 with TRBJ2-7; 8 nucleotides match TRBD1. The CDR3 contains 15 residues. The V segment lost 4 bases and the J segment 5 bases; nucleotides outside the gene matches: 10. The germline V gene has CDR1 LGHNA and CDR2 YNFKEQ. CDR3 in DNA: TGTGCCAGCAGCCCCAGACAGGGGAGTCTGCACGAGCAGTACTTC. As protein: CASSPRQGSLHEQYF.

This clone came up once. The chain is built from TRBV7-9 and TRBJ2-3, with D hard to call. V dropped 1 base and J dropped 1 base, with 3 bases sitting between them. The germline V gene encodes CDR1 SEHNR and CDR2 FQNEAQ (reference sequence). CDR3 length: 13 residues. The CDR3 spells CASSLGGTDTQYF. As DNA, the CDR3 is TGTGCCAGCAGCTTAGGAGGCACAGATACGCAGTATTTT.